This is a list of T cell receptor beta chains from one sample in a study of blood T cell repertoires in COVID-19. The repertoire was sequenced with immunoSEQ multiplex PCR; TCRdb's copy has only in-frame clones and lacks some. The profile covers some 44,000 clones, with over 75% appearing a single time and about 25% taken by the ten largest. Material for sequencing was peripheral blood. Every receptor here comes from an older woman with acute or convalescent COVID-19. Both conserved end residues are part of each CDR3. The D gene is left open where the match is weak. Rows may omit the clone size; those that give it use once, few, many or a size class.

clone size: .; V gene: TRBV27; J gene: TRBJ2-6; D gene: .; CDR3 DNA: TGTGCCAGCGGTTCGCGCGGGGCTGGGGCCAACGTCCTGACTTTC; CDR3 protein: CASGSRGAGANVLTF
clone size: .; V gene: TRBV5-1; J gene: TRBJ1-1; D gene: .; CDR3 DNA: TGCGCCAGCAGCTTGTCAGGGGATCCTGAAGCTTTCTTT; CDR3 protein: CASSLSGDPEAFF
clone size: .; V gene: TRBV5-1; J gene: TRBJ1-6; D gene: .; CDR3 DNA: TGCGCCAGCAGCTTGGCGGGGGAGGTAGAATCACCCCTCCACTTT; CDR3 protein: CASSLAGEVESPLHF
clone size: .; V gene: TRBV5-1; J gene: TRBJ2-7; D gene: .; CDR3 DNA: TGCGCCAGCAGTTTGGGAGGGGGAACCAATACCTACGAGCAGTACTTC; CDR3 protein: CASSLGGGTNTYEQYF
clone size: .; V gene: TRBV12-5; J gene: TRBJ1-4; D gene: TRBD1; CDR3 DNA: TGTGCTAGTGGTTTGGGAGGGACAGACAGACTGTTTTTT; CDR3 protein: CASGLGGTDRLFF
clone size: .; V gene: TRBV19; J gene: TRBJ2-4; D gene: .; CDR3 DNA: TGTGCCAGTAGTAACGTGGAGTTAGCCAAAAACATTCAGTACTTC; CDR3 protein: CASSNVELAKNIQYF
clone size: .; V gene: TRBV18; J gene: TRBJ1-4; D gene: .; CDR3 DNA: TGTGCCAGCTCACCACCGAGGGATAATGAAAAACTGTTTTTT; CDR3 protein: CASSPPRDNEKLFF
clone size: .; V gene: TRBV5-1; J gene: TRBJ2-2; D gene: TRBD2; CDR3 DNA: TGCGCCAGCAGCTTACTAGCGGGGACCGGGGAGCTGTTTTTT; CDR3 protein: CASSLLAGTGELFF
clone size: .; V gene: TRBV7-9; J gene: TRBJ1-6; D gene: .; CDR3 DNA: TGTGCCAGCAGCCAGGGACTGCTTAATTCACCCCTCCACTTT; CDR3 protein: CASSQGLLNSPLHF
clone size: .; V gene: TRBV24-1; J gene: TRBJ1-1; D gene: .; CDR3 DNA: TGTGCCACCAGGCAGGCAGATGGGAACACTGAAGCTTTCTTT; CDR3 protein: CATRQADGNTEAFF
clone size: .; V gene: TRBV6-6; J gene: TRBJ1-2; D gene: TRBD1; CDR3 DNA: TGTGCCAGCAGTTTCGGGGGACAGGGCGGCAACTATGGCTACACCTTC; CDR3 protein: CASSFGGQGGNYGYTF
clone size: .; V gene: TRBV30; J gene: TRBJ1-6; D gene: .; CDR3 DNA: TGTGCCTGCCAGGGTCTCTCCTATAATTCACCCCTCCACTTT; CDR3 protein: CACQGLSYNSPLHF
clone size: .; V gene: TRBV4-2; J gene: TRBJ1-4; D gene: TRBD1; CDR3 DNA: TGTGCCAGCAGCCCAGACAGGGTTGGCGAAAAACTGTTTTTT; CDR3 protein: CASSPDRVGEKLFF
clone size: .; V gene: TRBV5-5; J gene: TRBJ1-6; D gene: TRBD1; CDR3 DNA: TGTGCCAGCAGCTTCCGCATTGTCACGGGACAGCTTGATTCACCCCTCCACTTT; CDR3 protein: CASSFRIVTGQLDSPLHF
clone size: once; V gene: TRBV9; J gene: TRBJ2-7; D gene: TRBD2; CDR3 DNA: TGTGCCAGCAGCCCAGCCGGCACTAGCGCATACGAGCAGTACTTC; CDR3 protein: CASSPAGTSAYEQYF
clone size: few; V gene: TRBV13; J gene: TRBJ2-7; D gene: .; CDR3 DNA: TGTGCCAGCAGCTTTCTCTCCTACGAGCAGTACTTC; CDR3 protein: CASSFLSYEQYF
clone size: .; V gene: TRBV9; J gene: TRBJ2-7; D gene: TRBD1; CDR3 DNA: TGTGCCAGCAGCCCTGAGACAGGGGAGGAGTACTTC; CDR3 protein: CASSPETGEEYF